The source of this TCR beta chain is a study of immune cell composition in non-small cell lung cancer. Notes on the study in general: Tumour-associated clones >0.5% occurred in approximately 31% of adenocarcinomas, approximately 79% of squamous.

To note about this clone: The antigen remains undetermined.

Normal lung sampling was at least 3 cm from the tumour, as distant as possible. Data came from immunoSEQ multiplex PCR; TCRdb stores just in-frame clones and leaves some out. The sample holds roughly 5,100 clones, 88% seen once. This CDR3 is built from 17 residues. The junction had 7 bases not matched to a gene; V was cut back by 1 base and J by 4 bases. Germline CDR1 and CDR2: SGHTA and FQGNSA. The sample comprised non-adjacent lung tissue. The chain uses TRBV7-2 and TRBJ2-1; 10 nucleotides line up with TRBD2. This sequence originates from a human donor with non-small cell lung cancer. Some clones in this sample may be carry-over from other donors' samples. CDR3 loop: CASSLGPSGSPYNEQFF. CDR3 DNA sequence: TGTGCCAGCAGCTTAGGGCCTAGCGGGAGTCCTTACAATGAGCAGTTCTTC. Based on the CDR3 plus reference TRBV7-2 and TRBJ2-1, the full variable domain is GAGVSQSPSNKVTEKGKDVELRCDPISGHTALYWYRQSLGQGLEFLIYFQGNSAPDKSGLPSDRFSAERTGGSVSTLTIQRTQQEDSAVYLCASSLGPSGSPYNEQFFGPGTRLTVL.